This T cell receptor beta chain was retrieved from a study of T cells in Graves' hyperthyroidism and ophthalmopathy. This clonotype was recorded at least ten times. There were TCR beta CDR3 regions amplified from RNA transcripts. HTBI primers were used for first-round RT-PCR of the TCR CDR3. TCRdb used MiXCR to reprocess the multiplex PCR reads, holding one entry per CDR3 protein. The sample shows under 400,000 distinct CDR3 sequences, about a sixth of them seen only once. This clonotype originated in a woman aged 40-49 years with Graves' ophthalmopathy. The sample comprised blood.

The CDR3: CSVEEGGRPQKYF. In nucleotides, the CDR3 is TGCAGCGTTGAAGAGGGCGGGAGGCCGCAGAAGTACTTC. The gene calls are TRBV29-1 and TRBJ2-7; 8 bases line up with TRBD2. This CDR3 is built from 13 residues. Per the germline V gene, CDR1 is SQVTM and CDR2 is ANQGSEA. Unmatched junction bases numbered 9, after V lost 0 bases and J lost 11 bases.